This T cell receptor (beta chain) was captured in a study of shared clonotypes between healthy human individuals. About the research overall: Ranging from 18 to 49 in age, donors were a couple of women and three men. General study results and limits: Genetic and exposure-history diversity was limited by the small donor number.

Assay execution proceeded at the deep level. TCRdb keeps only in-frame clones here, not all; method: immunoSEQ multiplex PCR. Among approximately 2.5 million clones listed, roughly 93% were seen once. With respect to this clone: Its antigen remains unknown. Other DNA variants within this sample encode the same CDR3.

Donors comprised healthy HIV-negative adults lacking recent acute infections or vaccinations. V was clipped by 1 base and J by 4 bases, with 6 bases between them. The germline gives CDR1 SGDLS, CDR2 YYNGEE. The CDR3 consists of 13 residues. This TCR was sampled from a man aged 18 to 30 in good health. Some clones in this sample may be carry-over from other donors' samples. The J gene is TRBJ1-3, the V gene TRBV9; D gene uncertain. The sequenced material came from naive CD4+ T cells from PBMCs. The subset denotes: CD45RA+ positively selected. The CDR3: CASSVNPGNTIYF. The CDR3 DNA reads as TGTGCCAGCAGCGTAAACCCCGGAAACACCATATATTTT.